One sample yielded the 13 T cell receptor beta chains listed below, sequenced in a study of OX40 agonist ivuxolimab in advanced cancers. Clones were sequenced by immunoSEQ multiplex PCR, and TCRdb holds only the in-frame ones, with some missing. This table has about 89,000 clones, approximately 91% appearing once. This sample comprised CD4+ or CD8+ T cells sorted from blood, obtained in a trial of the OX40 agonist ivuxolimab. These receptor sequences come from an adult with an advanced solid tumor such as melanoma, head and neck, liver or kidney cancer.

The CDR3 sequence: CASKPASGSTDTQYF. CDR3 coding DNA: TGTGCCAGCAAACCGGCTAGCGGAAGCACAGATACGCAGTATTTT. The chain has TRBV28 and TRBJ2-3; TRBD2 agrees at 7 bases. Germline loops: CDR1 MDHEN, CDR2 SYDVKM. Trimming removed 7 bases from V and 0 bases from J; junction bases left unmatched: 7. The CDR3 length is 15 residues.

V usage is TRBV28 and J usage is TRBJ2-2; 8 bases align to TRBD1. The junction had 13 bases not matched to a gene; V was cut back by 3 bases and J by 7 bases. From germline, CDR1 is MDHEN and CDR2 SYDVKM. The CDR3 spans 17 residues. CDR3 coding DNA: TGTGCCAGCAGTTTCCAGGGGGCCATTCCGAGTGGCGGGGAGCTGTTTTTT. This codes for CASSFQGAIPSGGELFF. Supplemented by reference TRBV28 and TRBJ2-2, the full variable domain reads DVKVTQSSRYLVKRTGEKVFLECVQDMDHENMFWYRQDPGLGLRLIYFSYDVKMKEKGDIPEGYSVSREKKERFSLILESASTNQTSMYLCASSFQGAIPSGGELFFGEGSRLTVL.

The CDR3 coding sequence is TGTGCCAGCTCACCACCAACCTCCCTAGGGGGTAATCAGCCCCAGCATTTT. Residues: CASSPPTSLGGNQPQHF. The J gene is TRBJ1-5, the V gene TRBV18; D perhaps matches TRBD1 (6 bases). The V and J ends lost 0 bases and 4 bases respectively, with 16 bases between them. Germline lookup yields CDR1 KGHSH and CDR2 LQKENI. This CDR3 comprises 17 residues.

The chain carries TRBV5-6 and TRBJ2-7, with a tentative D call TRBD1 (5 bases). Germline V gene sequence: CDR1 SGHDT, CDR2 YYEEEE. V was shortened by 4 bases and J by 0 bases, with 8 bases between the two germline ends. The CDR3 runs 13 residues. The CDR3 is CASSQGLSYEQYF. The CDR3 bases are TGTGCCAGCAGCCAGGGTCTCTCCTACGAGCAGTACTTC.

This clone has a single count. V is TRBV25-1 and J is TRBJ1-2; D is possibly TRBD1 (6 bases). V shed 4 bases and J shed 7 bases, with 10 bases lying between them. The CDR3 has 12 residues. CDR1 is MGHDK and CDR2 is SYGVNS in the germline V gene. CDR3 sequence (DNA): TGTGCCAGCAGTGCTACAGGGAGTGGCTACACCTTC. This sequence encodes CASSATGSGYTF.

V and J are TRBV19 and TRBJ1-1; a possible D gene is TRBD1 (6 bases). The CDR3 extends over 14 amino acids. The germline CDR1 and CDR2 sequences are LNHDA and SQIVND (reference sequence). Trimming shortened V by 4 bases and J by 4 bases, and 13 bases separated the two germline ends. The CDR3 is CASSTQGGSTEAFF. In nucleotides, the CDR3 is TGTGCCAGTAGTACACAGGGAGGGAGCACTGAAGCTTTCTTT. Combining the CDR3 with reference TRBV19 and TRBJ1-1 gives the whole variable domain DGGITQSPKYLFRKEGQNVTLSCEQNLNHDAMYWYRQDPGQGLRLIYYSQIVNDFQKGDIAEGYSVSREKKESFPLTVTSAQKNPTAFYLCASSTQGGSTEAFFGQGTRLTVV.

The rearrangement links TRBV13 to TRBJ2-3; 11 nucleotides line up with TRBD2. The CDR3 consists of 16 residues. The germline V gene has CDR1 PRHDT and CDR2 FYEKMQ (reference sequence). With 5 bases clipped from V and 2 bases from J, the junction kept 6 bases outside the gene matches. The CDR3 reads CASSLTTSGVTDTQYF. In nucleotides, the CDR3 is TGTGCCAGCAGCCTTACGACTAGCGGGGTCACAGATACGCAGTATTTT.

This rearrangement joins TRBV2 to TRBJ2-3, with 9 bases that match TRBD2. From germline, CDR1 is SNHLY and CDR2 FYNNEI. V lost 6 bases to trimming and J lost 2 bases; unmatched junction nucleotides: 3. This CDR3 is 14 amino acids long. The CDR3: CASSLAGSTDTQYF. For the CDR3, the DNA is TGTGCCAGCAGCCTAGCGGGGTCCACAGATACGCAGTATTTT.

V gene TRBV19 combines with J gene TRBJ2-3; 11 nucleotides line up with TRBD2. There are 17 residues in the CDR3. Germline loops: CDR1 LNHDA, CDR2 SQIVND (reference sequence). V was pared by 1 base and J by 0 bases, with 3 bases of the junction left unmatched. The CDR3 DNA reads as TGTGCCAGTAGTATAGGCGGGACTAGCGGTAGCACAGATACGCAGTATTTT. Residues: CASSIGGTSGSTDTQYF.

CDR3 sequence (DNA): TGTGCCACCCTAGGGACAGGGGCTGGAAACACCATATATTTT. It specifies CATLGTGAGNTIYF. This chain uses TRBV6-1 with TRBJ1-3; TRBD1 agrees at 10 bases. Germline V gene data show CDR1 as MNHNS and CDR2 as SASEGT. The CDR3 has 14 residues. J was trimmed by 2 bases and V by 10 bases; bases with no gene match: 5.

The CDR3 protein is CASSLSSGVGQPQHF. CDR3 nucleotide sequence: TGTGCCAGCAGCTTAAGTTCTGGGGTAGGTCAGCCCCAGCATTTT. This chain uses TRBV7-9 with TRBJ1-5; D is uncertain. With 2 bases removed from V and 6 bases from J, the gap between germline ends came to 14 bases. CDR3 length: 15 amino acids. Germline values: CDR1 SEHNR, CDR2 FQNEAQ (reference sequence).

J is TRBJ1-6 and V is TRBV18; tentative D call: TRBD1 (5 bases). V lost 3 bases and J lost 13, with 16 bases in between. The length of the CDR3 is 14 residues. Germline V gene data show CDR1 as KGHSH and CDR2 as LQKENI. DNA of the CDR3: TGTGCCAGCTCACCGTCGTGGGGCTCGGGGCCCCTCCACTTT. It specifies CASSPSWGSGPLHF.

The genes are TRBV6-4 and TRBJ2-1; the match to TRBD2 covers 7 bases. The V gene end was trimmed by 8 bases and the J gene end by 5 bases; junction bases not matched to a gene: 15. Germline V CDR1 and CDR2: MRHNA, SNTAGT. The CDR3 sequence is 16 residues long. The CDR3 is CASLLGGAGIHNEQFF. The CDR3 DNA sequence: TGTGCCAGCCTACTGGGAGGGGCGGGAATTCACAATGAGCAGTTCTTC.